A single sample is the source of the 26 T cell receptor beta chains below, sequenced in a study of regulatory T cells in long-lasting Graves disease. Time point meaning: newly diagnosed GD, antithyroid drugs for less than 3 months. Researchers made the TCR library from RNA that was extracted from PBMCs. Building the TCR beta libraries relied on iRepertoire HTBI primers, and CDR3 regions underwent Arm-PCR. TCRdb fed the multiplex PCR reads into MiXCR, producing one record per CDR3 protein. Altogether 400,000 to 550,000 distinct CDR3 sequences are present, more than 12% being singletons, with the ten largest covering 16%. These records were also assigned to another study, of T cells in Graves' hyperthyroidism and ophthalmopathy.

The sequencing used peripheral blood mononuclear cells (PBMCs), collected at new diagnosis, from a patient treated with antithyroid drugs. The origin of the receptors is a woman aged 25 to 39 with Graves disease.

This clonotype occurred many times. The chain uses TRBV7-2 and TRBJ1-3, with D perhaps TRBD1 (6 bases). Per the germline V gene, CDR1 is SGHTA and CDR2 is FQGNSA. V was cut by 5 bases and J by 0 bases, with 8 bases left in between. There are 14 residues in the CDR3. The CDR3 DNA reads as TGTGCCAGCAGCCCGGACAGCTCTGGAAACACCATATATTTT. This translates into CASSPDSSGNTIYF.

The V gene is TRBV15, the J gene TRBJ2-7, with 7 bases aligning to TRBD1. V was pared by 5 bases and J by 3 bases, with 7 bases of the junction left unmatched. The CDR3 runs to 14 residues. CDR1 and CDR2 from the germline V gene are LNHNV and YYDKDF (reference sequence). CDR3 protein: CATSLGQDLYEQYF. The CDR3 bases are TGTGCCACCAGCCTAGGACAGGATCTCTACGAGCAGTACTTC.

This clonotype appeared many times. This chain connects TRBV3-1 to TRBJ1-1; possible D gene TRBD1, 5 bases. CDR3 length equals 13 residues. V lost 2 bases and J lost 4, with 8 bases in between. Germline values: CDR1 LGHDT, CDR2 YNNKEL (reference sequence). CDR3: CASSQSGSTEAFF. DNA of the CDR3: TGTGCCAGCAGCCAATCAGGGAGCACTGAAGCTTTCTTT.

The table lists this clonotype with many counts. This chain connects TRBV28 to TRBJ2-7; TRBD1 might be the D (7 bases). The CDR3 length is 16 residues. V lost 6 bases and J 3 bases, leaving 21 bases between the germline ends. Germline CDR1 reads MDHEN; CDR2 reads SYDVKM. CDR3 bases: TGTGCCAGCAGCCAAGAGACCAGGGGGGCTTACTACGAGCAGTACTTC. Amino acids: CASSQETRGAYYEQYF. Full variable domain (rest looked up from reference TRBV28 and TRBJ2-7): DVKVTQSSRYLVKRTGEKVFLECVQDMDHENMFWYRQDPGLGLRLIYFSYDVKMKEKGDIPEGYSVSREKKERFSLILESASTNQTSMYLCASSQETRGAYYEQYFGPGTRLTVT.

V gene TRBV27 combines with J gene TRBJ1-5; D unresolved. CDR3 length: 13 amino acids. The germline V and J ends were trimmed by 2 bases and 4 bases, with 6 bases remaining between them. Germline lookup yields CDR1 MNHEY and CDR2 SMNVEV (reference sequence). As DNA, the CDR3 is TGTGCCAGCAGTTTAACCAGGAATCAGCCCCAGCATTTT. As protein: CASSLTRNQPQHF.

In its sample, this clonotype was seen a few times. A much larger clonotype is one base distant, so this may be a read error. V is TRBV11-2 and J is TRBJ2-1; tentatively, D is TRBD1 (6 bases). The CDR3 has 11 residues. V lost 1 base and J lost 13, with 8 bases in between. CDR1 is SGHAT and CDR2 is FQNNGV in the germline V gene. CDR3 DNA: TGTGCCAGCAGCTTAGCAGGGGTACAGTTCTTC. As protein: CASSLAGVQFF. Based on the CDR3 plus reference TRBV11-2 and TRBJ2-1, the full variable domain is EAGVAQSPRYKIIEKRQSVAFWCNPISGHATLYWYQQILGQGPKLLIQFQNNGVVDDSQLPKDRFSAERLKGVDSTLKIQPAKLEDSAVYLCASSLAGVQFFGPGTRLTVL.

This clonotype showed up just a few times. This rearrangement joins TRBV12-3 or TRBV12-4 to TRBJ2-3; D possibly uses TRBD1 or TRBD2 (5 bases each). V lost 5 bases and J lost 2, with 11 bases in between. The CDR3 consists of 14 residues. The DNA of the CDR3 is TGTGCCAGCAGTATGGGACGGACCACAGATACGCAGTATTTT. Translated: CASSMGRTTDTQYF.

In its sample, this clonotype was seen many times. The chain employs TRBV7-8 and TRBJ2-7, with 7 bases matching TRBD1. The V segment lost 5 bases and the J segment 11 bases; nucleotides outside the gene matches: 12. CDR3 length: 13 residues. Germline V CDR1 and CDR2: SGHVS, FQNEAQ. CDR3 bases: TGTGCCAGCAGCCCCGGACAGGCCCCTTGGGAGTACTTC. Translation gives CASSPGQAPWEYF.

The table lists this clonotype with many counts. CDR3 coding DNA: TGTGCTAGTGCCTGGGCGAGTGAGGAGACCCAGTACTTC. This translates into CASAWASEETQYF. The V gene is TRBV12-5, the J gene TRBJ2-5; no definite D call. Trimming cost V 7 bases and J 5 bases, with 14 bases left between them. Germline lookup yields CDR1 LGHNT and CDR2 FRNRAP. CDR3 length: 13 residues.

Here the CDR3 reads CASSESKARVETQYF. The DNA for the CDR3 is TGTGCCAGCAGTGAGTCCAAGGCGCGGGTTGAGACCCAGTACTTC. The rearrangement links TRBV6-1 to TRBJ2-5; tentative D call: TRBD2 (5 bases). In germline, CDR1 is MNHNS, CDR2 SASEGT. Trimming cost V 3 bases and J 5 bases, with 16 bases left between them. The CDR3 runs 15 residues.

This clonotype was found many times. DNA of the CDR3: TGTGCCAGCAGCCCCACTCAGGGCCGGGATGAGCAGTTCTTC. This codes for CASSPTQGRDEQFF. The V and J genes are TRBV7-9 and TRBJ2-1, with D possibly TRBD1 on 5 matching bases. V lost 5 bases, J lost 8 bases, and 16 bases lay in between. Germline V CDR1 and CDR2: SEHNR, FQNEAQ (reference sequence). The CDR3 is 14 amino acids.

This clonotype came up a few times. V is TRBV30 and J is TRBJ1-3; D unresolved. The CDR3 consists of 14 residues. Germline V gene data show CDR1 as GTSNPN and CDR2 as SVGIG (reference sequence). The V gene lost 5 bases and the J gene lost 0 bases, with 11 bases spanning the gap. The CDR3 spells CAWAQSVSGNTIYF. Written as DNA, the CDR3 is TGTGCCTGGGCCCAGTCAGTCTCTGGAAACACCATATATTTT.

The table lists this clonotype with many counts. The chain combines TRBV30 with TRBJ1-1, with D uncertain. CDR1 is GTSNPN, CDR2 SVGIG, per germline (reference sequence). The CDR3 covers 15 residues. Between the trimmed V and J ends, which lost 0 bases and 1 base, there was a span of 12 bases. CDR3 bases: TGTGCCTGGAGTGTAGGAACACCTAAGAACACTGAAGCTTTCTTT. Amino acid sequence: CAWSVGTPKNTEAFF.

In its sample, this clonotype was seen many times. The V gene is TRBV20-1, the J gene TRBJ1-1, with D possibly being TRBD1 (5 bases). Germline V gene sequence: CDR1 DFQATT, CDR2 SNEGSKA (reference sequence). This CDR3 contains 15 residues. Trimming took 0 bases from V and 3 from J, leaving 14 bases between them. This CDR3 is CSARDWRGWDTEAFF. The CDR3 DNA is TGCAGTGCTAGAGACTGGAGGGGATGGGACACTGAAGCTTTCTTT.

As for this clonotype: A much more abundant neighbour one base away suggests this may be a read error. This CDR3 reads CASSHSSGSSYNEQFF. For the CDR3, the DNA is TGTGCCAGCAGTCACTCGAGCGGGAGCTCCTACAATGAGCAGTTCTTC. The chain links TRBV6-6 to TRBJ2-1; 8 bases match TRBD2. The CDR3 extends over 16 amino acids. Per germline, CDR1 MNHNY and CDR2 SVGAGI (reference sequence).

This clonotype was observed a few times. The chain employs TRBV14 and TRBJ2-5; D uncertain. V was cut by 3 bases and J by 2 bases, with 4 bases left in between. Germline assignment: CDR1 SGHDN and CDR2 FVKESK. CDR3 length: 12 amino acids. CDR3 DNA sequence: TGTGCCAGCAGCCAGGTTCAAGAGACCCAGTACTTC. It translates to CASSQVQETQYF.

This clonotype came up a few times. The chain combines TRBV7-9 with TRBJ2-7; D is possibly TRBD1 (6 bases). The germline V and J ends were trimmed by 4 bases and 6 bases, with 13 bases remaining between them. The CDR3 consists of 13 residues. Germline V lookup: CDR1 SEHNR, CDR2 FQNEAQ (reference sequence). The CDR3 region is CASSWAGVSEQYF. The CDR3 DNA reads TGTGCCAGCAGCTGGGCAGGGGTTTCCGAGCAGTACTTC. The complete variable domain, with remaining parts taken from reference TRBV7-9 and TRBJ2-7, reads DTGVSQNPRHKITKRGQNVTFRCDPISEHNRLYWYRQTLGQGPEFLTYFQNEAQLEKSRLLSDRFSAERPKGSFSTLEIQRTEQGDSAMYLCASSWAGVSEQYFGPGTRLTVT.

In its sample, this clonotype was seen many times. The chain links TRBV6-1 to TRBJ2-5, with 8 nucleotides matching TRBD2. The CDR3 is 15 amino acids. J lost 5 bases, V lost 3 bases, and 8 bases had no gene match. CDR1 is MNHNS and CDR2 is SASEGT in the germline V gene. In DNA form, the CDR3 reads TGTGCCAGCAGTGAGTCGGGAGGGAGACTGGAGACCCAGTACTTC. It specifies CASSESGGRLETQYF.

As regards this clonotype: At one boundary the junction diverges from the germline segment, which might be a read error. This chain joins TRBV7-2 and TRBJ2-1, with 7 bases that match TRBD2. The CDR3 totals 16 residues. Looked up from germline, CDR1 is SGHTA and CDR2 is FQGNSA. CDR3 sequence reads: CASSIAVAGVGNEQFF. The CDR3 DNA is TGTGCCAGCAGCATAGCGGTCGCGGGAGTAGGTAATGAGCAGTTCTTC. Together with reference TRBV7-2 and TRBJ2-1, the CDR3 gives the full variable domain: GAGVSQSPSNKVTEKGKDVELRCDPISGHTALYWYRQSLGQGLEFLIYFQGNSAPDKSGLPSDRFSAERTGGSVSTLTIQRTQQEDSAVYLCASSIAVAGVGNEQFFGPGTRLTVL.

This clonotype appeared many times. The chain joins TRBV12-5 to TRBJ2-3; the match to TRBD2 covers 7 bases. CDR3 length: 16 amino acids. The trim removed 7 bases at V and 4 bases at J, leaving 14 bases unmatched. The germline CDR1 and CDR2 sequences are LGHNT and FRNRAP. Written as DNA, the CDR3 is TGTGCTAGTGCCCAAGCGGGACTTTTGCGGGCAGATACGCAGTATTTT. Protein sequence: CASAQAGLLRADTQYF.

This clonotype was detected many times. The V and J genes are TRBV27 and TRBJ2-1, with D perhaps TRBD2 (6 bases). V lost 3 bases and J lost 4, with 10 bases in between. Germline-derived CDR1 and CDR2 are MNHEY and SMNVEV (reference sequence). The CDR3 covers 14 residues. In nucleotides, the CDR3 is TGTGCCAGCAGTTTGCGGGACGCATACAATGAGCAGTTCTTC. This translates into CASSLRDAYNEQFF.

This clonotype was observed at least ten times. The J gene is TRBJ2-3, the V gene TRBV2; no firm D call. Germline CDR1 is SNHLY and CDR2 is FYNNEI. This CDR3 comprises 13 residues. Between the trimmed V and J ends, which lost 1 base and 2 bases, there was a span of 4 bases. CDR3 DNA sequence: TGTGCCAGCAGTGAAGGCTCCACAGATACGCAGTATTTT. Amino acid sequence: CASSEGSTDTQYF. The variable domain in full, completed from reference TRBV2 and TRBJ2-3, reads EPEVTQTPSHQVTQMGQEVILRCVPISNHLYFYWYRQILGQKVEFLVSFYNNEISEKSEIFDDQFSVERPDGSNFTLKIRSTKLEDSAMYFCASSEGSTDTQYFGPGTRLTVL.

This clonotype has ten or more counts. CDR3 sequence reads: CASSFERVLAGVEMESSYNEQFF. DNA of the CDR3: TGTGCCAGCAGCTTTGAGAGGGTGCTAGCGGGAGTGGAGATGGAGAGCTCCTACAATGAGCAGTTCTTC. This rearrangement joins TRBV11-2 to TRBJ2-1; 10 nucleotides line up with TRBD2. The V segment lost 3 bases and the J segment 0 bases; nucleotides outside the gene matches: 23. Germline V CDR1 and CDR2: SGHAT, FQNNGV. This CDR3 spans 23 amino acids.

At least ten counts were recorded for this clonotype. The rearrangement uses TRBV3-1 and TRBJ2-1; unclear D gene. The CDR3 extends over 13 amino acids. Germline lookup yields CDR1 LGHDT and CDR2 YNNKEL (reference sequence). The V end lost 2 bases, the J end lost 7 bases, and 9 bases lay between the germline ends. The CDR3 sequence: CASSQLKDNEQFF. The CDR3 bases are TGTGCCAGCAGCCAACTCAAGGATAATGAGCAGTTCTTC.

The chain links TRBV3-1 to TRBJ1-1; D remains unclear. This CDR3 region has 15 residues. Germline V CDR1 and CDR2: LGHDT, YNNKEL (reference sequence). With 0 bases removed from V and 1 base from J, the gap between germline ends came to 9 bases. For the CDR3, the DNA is TGTGCCAGCAGCCAAGAGGGAGGTTGGAACACTGAAGCTTTCTTT. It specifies CASSQEGGWNTEAFF.

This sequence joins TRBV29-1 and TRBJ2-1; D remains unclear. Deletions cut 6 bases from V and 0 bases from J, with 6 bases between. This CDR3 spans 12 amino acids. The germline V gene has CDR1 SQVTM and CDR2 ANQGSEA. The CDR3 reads CSVRSSYNEQFF. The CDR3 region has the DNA TGCAGCGTCCGGAGCTCCTACAATGAGCAGTTCTTC.